What follows are 15 T cell receptor beta chains derived from one specimen sequenced in a study of cytomegalovirus exposure and HLA in healthy donors. The PCR made use of 60 Vbeta and 13 Jbeta primers. Only in-frame clones appear in the TCRdb table, and some are missing; sequencing was by immunoSEQ multiplex PCR. The sample has around 100,000 clones, around 66% seen once. Sequenced sample: PBMCs. Receptors originate from a woman in her 50s in good health and CMV-seronegative.

The chain is built from TRBV11-2 and TRBJ2-3; 8 bases agree with TRBD2. The CDR3 runs to 17 residues. V shed 1 base and J 2 bases; nucleotides not matched to a gene: 8. Germline assignment: CDR1 SGHAT and CDR2 FQNNGV. The CDR3 DNA reads as TGTGCCAGCAGCTTAGGGGGGCCGGGGGGGCCCACAGATACGCAGTATTTT. Its protein product is CASSLGGPGGPTDTQYF.

The chain links TRBV7-9 to TRBJ1-1; TRBD1 matches 7 bases. The CDR3 totals 17 residues. Germline CDR1 and CDR2: SEHNR and FQNEAQ (reference sequence). The junction had 11 bases not matched to a gene; V was cut back by 0 bases and J by 4 bases. DNA of the CDR3: TGTGCCAGCAGCTTAGCGGGGGGTCGGAGACAGGGCACTGAAGCTTTCTTT. It translates to CASSLAGGRRQGTEAFF.

V usage is TRBV5-1 and J usage is TRBJ2-7; 7 bases are shared with TRBD1. Unmatched junction bases numbered 16, after V lost 4 bases and J lost 3 bases. Germline assignment: CDR1 SGHRS and CDR2 YFSETQ. The CDR3 is 17 amino acids. The CDR3 nucleotides are TGCGCCAGCAGCCCGCGGCCGATGGTAGGACAGGACTACGAGCAGTACTTC. Its protein is CASSPRPMVGQDYEQYF.

This clone has only one observation. V gene TRBV4-2 combines with J gene TRBJ2-7; no definite D call. Germline CDR1 is LGHNA and CDR2 is YNFKEQ. V gave up 2 bases and J gave up 7 bases, with 12 bases separating them. This CDR3 is 13 amino acids long. In DNA form, the CDR3 reads TGTGCCAGCAGCCAAAAGATAGCTGTTGAGCAGTACTTC. As protein: CASSQKIAVEQYF.

This chain links TRBV5-1 with TRBJ2-1, with 13 bases fitting TRBD2. Germline trimming cut 3 bases from V and 9 bases from J; bases unmatched to any gene: 6. Looked up from germline, CDR1 is SGHRS and CDR2 is YFSETQ. The CDR3 consists of 15 residues. The CDR3 DNA reads TGCGCCAGCAGCTCTGGACTAGCGGGAGTTTCTGAGCAGTTCTTC. It specifies CASSSGLAGVSEQFF.

The chain carries TRBV23-1 and TRBJ2-3; tentative D call: TRBD2 (5 bases). TRBV23-1 is annotated as an ORF whose role is uncertain. This CDR3 spans 13 amino acids. The V gene lost 6 bases and the J gene lost 4 bases, with 11 bases spanning the gap. As DNA, the CDR3 is TGCGCCAGCAGGACTAATTGGCCAGATACGCAGTATTTT. Translating gives CASRTNWPDTQYF.

The chain couples TRBV11-3 to TRBJ1-3, with D possibly TRBD1 on 5 matching bases. The CDR3 covers 16 residues. Germline CDR1 SGHNT, CDR2 YENEEA. V gave up 5 bases and J gave up 0 bases, with 14 bases separating them. In DNA form, the CDR3 reads TGTGCCAGCAGCCCGGCAGGGTATGCCTCTGGAAACACCATATATTTT. Protein product: CASSPAGYASGNTIYF.

V is TRBV7-2 and J is TRBJ2-7, with 9 positions matching TRBD2. V dropped 2 bases and J dropped 6; count of bases not matched to a gene: 8. Germline V CDR1 and CDR2: SGHTA, FQGNSA. This CDR3 contains 15 residues. This chain's CDR3 is CASSLQAGGPSEQYF. DNA of the CDR3: TGTGCCAGCAGCTTACAGGCGGGAGGGCCGTCCGAGCAGTACTTC.

DNA for the CDR3: TGTGCCAGCAGCCCTAGTCTGGGCTCCTACGAGCAGTACTTC. Translating it yields CASSPSLGSYEQYF. The gene calls are TRBV7-3 and TRBJ2-7; D is undetermined. This CDR3 spans 14 amino acids. Germline V gives CDR1 SGHTA, CDR2 FQGTGA. Trimming cost V 5 bases and J 0 bases, with 11 bases left between them. The complete variable domain, with remaining parts taken from reference TRBV7-3 and TRBJ2-7, reads GAGVSQTPSNKVTEKGKYVELRCDPISGHTALYWYRQSLGQGPEFLIYFQGTGAADDSGLPNDRFFAVRPEGSVSTLKIQRTERGDSAVYLCASSPSLGSYEQYFGPGTRLTVT.

V gene TRBV27 combines with J gene TRBJ2-2; D call uncertain. The CDR3 has 11 amino acids. V gave up 3 bases and J gave up 6 bases, with 2 bases separating them. From germline, CDR1 is MNHEY and CDR2 SMNVEV (reference sequence). The CDR3 spells CASSFAGELFF. The CDR3 DNA reads TGTGCCAGCAGTTTCGCCGGGGAGCTGTTTTTT.

The chain joins TRBV5-1 to TRBJ1-1; unclear D gene. V was cut by 0 bases and J by 0 bases, with 15 bases left in between. Germline-derived CDR1 and CDR2 are SGHRS and YFSETQ. This CDR3 has 17 amino acids. CDR3 amino acids: CASSLVSGIGLNTEAFF. Here the CDR3 DNA reads TGCGCCAGCAGCTTGGTCTCGGGGATAGGGTTGAACACTGAAGCTTTCTTT.

This rearrangement joins TRBV2 to TRBJ2-5, with 8 nucleotides matching TRBD1. Per germline, CDR1 SNHLY and CDR2 FYNNEI. This CDR3 has 12 amino acids. V dropped 4 bases and J dropped 5; count of bases not matched to a gene: 0. The DNA of the CDR3 is TGTGCCAGCAGTGGACAGGGGGAGACCCAGTACTTC. Encoded protein: CASSGQGETQYF.

The chain employs TRBV5-1 and TRBJ2-5; D may be TRBD1 (5 bases). Per germline, CDR1 SGHRS and CDR2 YFSETQ. There are 14 residues in the CDR3. Trimming left V 0 bases short and J 2 bases short, with 8 bases between. The CDR3 sequence: CASSLVGAQETQYF. CDR3 DNA: TGCGCCAGCAGCTTGGTTGGGGCTCAAGAGACCCAGTACTTC.

The V and J genes are TRBV5-1 and TRBJ2-4; D remains ambiguous. This CDR3 spans 13 amino acids. Germline CDR1 is SGHRS and CDR2 is YFSETQ. The V end lost 6 bases, the J end lost 5 bases, and 12 bases lay between the germline ends. The chain's CDR3 is CASKETAQNIQYF. CDR3 nucleotide sequence: TGCGCCAGCAAGGAGACGGCGCAAAACATTCAGTACTTC.

This rearrangement joins TRBV30 to TRBJ1-6, with a possible D match to TRBD1 (5 bases). CDR1 GTSNPN and CDR2 SVGIG come from the germline V gene (reference sequence). The ends were cut back, 2 bases at V and 8 bases at J, with 16 bases in the middle. The CDR3 is 15 residues long. Written as DNA, the CDR3 is TGTGCCTGGAGTTGGGAGGGGACCTTGGATTCACCCCTCCACTTT. Amino acids: CAWSWEGTLDSPLHF.